This TCR beta chain appears in the sequencing data of a study of T cells in localized non-small cell lung cancer. Using immunoSEQ multiplex PCR, the repertoire was profiled, and TCRdb retains in-frame clones only, with some absent. Of 55,000 to 65,000 clones in the sample, about nine tenths were seen once. Worth noting for this clone: Its cognate antigen is unknown.

The CDR3 length is 13 residues. V was pared by 2 bases and J by 4 bases, with 6 bases between. Germline V gives CDR1 LGHNA, CDR2 YNFKEQ. Study findings and constraints: An association was observed between higher blood T cell density and longer overall survival.

Here the sequenced sample was peripheral blood, taken before any cancer treatment. The chain links TRBV4-2 to TRBJ1-5; D unclear. The sequence derives from a man between 35 and 75 years old with stage I lung adenocarcinoma. The CDR3 DNA reads as TGTGCCAGCAGCCAAAACAGAAATCAGCCCCAGCATTTT. Amino acids: CASSQNRNQPQHF.